This T cell receptor (beta chain) was observed in a study of cytomegalovirus exposure and HLA in healthy donors. Study conclusions and caveats: An assumption of roughly uniform sequencing depth across donors underlay the presence/absence analyses. In a later analysis, TCR beta V- and J-gene trimming was associated with a missense DCLRE1C variant.

CDR3 length equals 15 residues. Germline loops: CDR1 SSHAT, CDR2 FNYEAQ (reference sequence). Worth noting for this clone: Its antigen is unknown. The junction does not match germline at one end; this may be a read error.

PCR amplification relied on 60 Vbeta primers (plus 13 Jbeta primers). Produced via immunoSEQ multiplex PCR; TCRdb's table is partial and in-frame only. The repertoire holds roughly 140,000 clones, with about 78% as singletons. This chain uses TRBV7-7 with TRBJ2-3; D is possibly TRBD2 (7 bases). This TCR was sampled from a male donor in good health and CMV-seronegative. Sequenced material: PBMCs. CDR3: CASSLRGASSDTQYF. In DNA, the CDR3 is TGTGCTAGCAGCTTACGGGGGGCTTCGTCGGATACGCAGTATTTT.